Below are 9 T cell receptor beta chains sequenced from a single sample in a study of blood T cell repertoires in COVID-19. The data were produced by immunoSEQ multiplex PCR, yet TCRdb's version contains in-frame clones alone and is incomplete. This sample has around 170,000 clones, with about 85% found just once. The sequenced material came from peripheral blood. These TCRs come from a woman in her 30s with active or convalescent COVID-19.

This CDR3 is CASSPHPGQGYF. In DNA form, the CDR3 reads TGTGCCAGCAGTCCCCACCCGGGACAGGGTTATTTT. The chain links TRBV12-3 or TRBV12-4 to TRBJ1-3, with 9 bases aligning to TRBD1. V shed 5 bases and J 16 bases; nucleotides not matched to a gene: 9. The CDR3 is 12 residues long.

The rearrangement links TRBV5-1 to TRBJ1-1; D perhaps matches TRBD1 (5 bases). Germline CDR1 SGHRS, CDR2 YFSETQ. Trimming left V 0 bases short and J 1 base short, with 7 bases between. This CDR3 is 14 amino acids long. The CDR3 here is CASSLDRTNTEAFF. CDR3 coding DNA: TGCGCCAGCAGCTTGGACAGGACGAACACTGAAGCTTTCTTT.

This chain links TRBV19 with TRBJ1-2; 11 nucleotides agree with TRBD1. Trimming cost V 5 bases and J 0 bases; bases outside gene matches: 5. CDR1 is LNHDA and CDR2 is SQIVND in the germline V gene (reference sequence). This CDR3 is 16 amino acids long. The CDR3 spells CASSSPGQGANYGYTF. The DNA of the CDR3 is TGTGCCAGTAGTTCACCGGGACAGGGGGCTAACTATGGCTACACCTTC. Looking up the rest from reference TRBV19 and TRBJ1-2 gives the full variable domain: DGGITQSPKYLFRKEGQNVTLSCEQNLNHDAMYWYRQDPGQGLRLIYYSQIVNDFQKGDIAEGYSVSREKKESFPLTVTSAQKNPTAFYLCASSSPGQGANYGYTFGSGTRLTVV.

The rearrangement joins TRBV7-9 to TRBJ2-7, with D perhaps TRBD1 (6 bases). The CDR3 contains 15 residues. Germline assignment: CDR1 SEHNR and CDR2 FQNEAQ (reference sequence). V lost 1 base and J 0 bases, leaving 10 bases between the germline ends. The CDR3 sequence is CASSLEGGRSYEQYF. In DNA, the CDR3 is TGTGCCAGCAGCTTAGAAGGGGGACGCTCCTACGAGCAGTACTTC.

The chain links TRBV5-4 to TRBJ2-7, with 8 bases identical to TRBD1. The CDR3 has 17 residues. J was trimmed by 5 bases and V by 0 bases; bases with no gene match: 13. CDR1 SGHNT and CDR2 YYREEE come from the germline V gene (reference sequence). Here the CDR3 DNA reads TGTGCCAGCAGCTTGGTGGGGGTTGGCAGGGGGCAGGACGAGCAGTACTTC. Protein: CASSLVGVGRGQDEQYF.

This chain uses TRBV27 with TRBJ1-1; the D is unclear. The V end lost 0 bases, the J end lost 8 bases, and 10 bases lay between the germline ends. The CDR3 is 13 amino acids. The germline V gene encodes CDR1 MNHEY and CDR2 SMNVEV (reference sequence). In DNA, the CDR3 is TGTGCCAGCAGTTTATCTTCCTTGGGCGAAGCTTTCTTT. Amino acids: CASSLSSLGEAFF.

This chain joins TRBV14 and TRBJ2-5, with D possibly being TRBD1 (5 bases). The V and J ends lost 1 base and 7 bases respectively, with 10 bases between them. The CDR3 length is 13 residues. Germline loops: CDR1 SGHDN, CDR2 FVKESK. DNA of the CDR3: TGTGCCAGCAGCCAAGGGGGCCCCGGGACCCAGTACTTC. The encoded protein is CASSQGGPGTQYF.

The chain couples TRBV10-2 to TRBJ1-5; weak D call: TRBD1 (6 bases). Germline V lookup: CDR1 WSHSY, CDR2 SAAADI. V lost 2 bases to trimming and J lost 2 bases, with 13 bases between them. The CDR3 length is 16 residues. The CDR3 spells CASSEATGRGNQPQHF. The CDR3 DNA reads as TGCGCCAGCAGTGAGGCGACAGGACGAGGCAATCAGCCCCAGCATTTT.

CDR3 loop: CASSYLSGRATDTQYF. In DNA, the CDR3 is TGCGCCAGCAGCTACCTTAGCGGGAGGGCTACAGATACGCAGTATTTT. V gene TRBV5-1 combines with J gene TRBJ2-3, with TRBD2 matching 11 bases. The CDR3 totals 16 residues. CDR1 is SGHRS, CDR2 YFSETQ, per germline. V gave up 3 bases and J gave up 3 bases; unmatched junction bases: 6. Based on the CDR3 plus reference TRBV5-1 and TRBJ2-3, the full variable domain is KAGVTQTPRYLIKTRGQQVTLSCSPISGHRSVSWYQQTPGQGLQFLFEYFSETQRNKGNFPGRFSGRQFSNSRSEMNVSTLELGDSALYLCASSYLSGRATDTQYFGPGTRLTVL.